The 27 T cell receptor beta chains reported below all come from one sample, sequenced in a study of blood T cells in healthy people across ages. Primers used in a second PCR of roughly 6 to 11 cycles were a sample-barcoded 5' primer and a J-beta primer mix. TCRdb re-derived calls from the 5' RACE reads in MiXCR, one entry per CDR3 protein. The sample lists some 1,500,000 distinct CDR3 sequences, roughly 43% occurring once. Source material: blood. The source of these receptors is a woman younger than 30 in good health.

In DNA form, the CDR3 reads TGTGCCAGCAGTTTGGAACGAGGTGCCGAGACCCAGTACTTC. This codes for CASSLERGAETQYF. The chain recombines TRBV12-3 or TRBV12-4 with TRBJ2-5; D unresolved. The length of the CDR3 is 14 residues. Deletions cut 3 bases from V and 5 bases from J, with 13 bases between.

The chain recombines TRBV9 with TRBJ2-3, with 7 bases matching TRBD2. Germline CDR1 SGDLS, CDR2 YYNGEE. The V gene end was trimmed by 5 bases and the J gene end by 10 bases; junction bases not matched to a gene: 10. The length of the CDR3 is 13 residues. Written as DNA, the CDR3 is TGTGCCAGCAGGCCTTTGAGCGGGGTGGCGCAGTATTTT. Protein sequence: CASRPLSGVAQYF.

The chain is built from TRBV4-2 and TRBJ2-7; 7 bases line up with TRBD2. There are 14 residues in the CDR3. Losses at the gene ends were 0 bases for V and 2 bases for J; bases not matched to a gene: 1. The germline V gene encodes CDR1 LGHNA and CDR2 YNFKEQ. The CDR3 region is CASSQESGTYEQYF. The CDR3 nucleotides read TGTGCCAGCAGCCAAGAGAGCGGGACCTACGAGCAGTACTTC.

This chain uses TRBV6-5 with TRBJ2-3; TRBD2 matches at 10 bases. This CDR3 is 14 amino acids long. Looked up from germline, CDR1 is MNHEY and CDR2 is SVGAGI. V gave up 6 bases and J gave up 5 bases; unmatched junction bases: 5. This CDR3 is CASREAGGRDTQYF. CDR3 in DNA: TGTGCCAGCAGAGAAGCGGGAGGGAGAGATACGCAGTATTTT.

This chain connects TRBV7-9 to TRBJ1-5; a weak D match, TRBD1 (5 bases). Germline V CDR1 and CDR2: SEHNR, FQNEAQ (reference sequence). Between the trimmed V and J ends, which lost 4 bases and 6 bases, there was a span of 13 bases. CDR3 length: 14 residues. In DNA, the CDR3 is TGTGCCAGCAGCTCCACAGGCACCAGTCAGCCCCAGCATTTT. This sequence encodes CASSSTGTSQPQHF.

The chain has TRBV14 and TRBJ1-1; 7 bases align to TRBD1. The CDR3 consists of 15 residues. The V gene's germline CDR1 is SGHDN and CDR2 FVKESK. The V gene end was trimmed by 1 base and the J gene end by 3 bases; junction bases not matched to a gene: 5. The CDR3 is CASSQVGGRDTEAFF. The DNA of the CDR3 is TGTGCCAGCAGCCAAGTAGGGGGCCGGGACACTGAAGCTTTCTTT.

This clonotype appeared a few times. The CDR3 DNA sequence: TGTGCCAGCAGTTTCTACAGTACAGGGGAAGCGAACACTGAAGCTTTCTTT. Amino acids: CASSFYSTGEANTEAFF. This chain links TRBV6-2 or TRBV6-3 with TRBJ1-1; 7 nucleotides line up with TRBD1. The CDR3 consists of 17 residues. V shed 4 bases and J 1 base; nucleotides not matched to a gene: 12. The V gene's germline CDR1 is MNHEY and CDR2 SVGEGT.

This clonotype was detected many times. The rearrangement uses TRBV4-2 and TRBJ1-2, with a possible D match to TRBD1 (5 bases). Germline assignment: CDR1 LGHNA and CDR2 YNFKEQ. Trimming took off 0 bases at V and 4 bases at J, with 9 bases between the two ends. This CDR3 comprises 14 residues. CDR3 sequence: CASSQEGRFYGYTF. In DNA form, the CDR3 reads TGTGCCAGCAGCCAAGAGGGACGGTTCTATGGCTACACCTTC.

A few counts support this clonotype. The chain links TRBV7-2 to TRBJ1-2; D not resolved. This CDR3 has 14 residues. Germline V CDR1 and CDR2: SGHTA, FQGNSA. V lost 5 bases to trimming and J lost 6 bases, with 16 bases between them. The CDR3: CASSPYLMRDGYTF. CDR3 DNA sequence: TGTGCCAGCAGCCCTTACCTAATGAGGGATGGCTACACCTTC.

V is TRBV9 and J is TRBJ2-3; possible D gene TRBD2, 5 bases. Trimming removed 0 bases from V and 3 bases from J, with 11 bases in between. Germline V gene sequence: CDR1 SGDLS, CDR2 YYNGEE. The CDR3 runs 15 residues. The CDR3 DNA reads TGTGCCAGCAGCGTAGAACCGACGGGGACAGATACGCAGTATTTT. Translation gives CASSVEPTGTDTQYF.

The genes are TRBV27 and TRBJ2-7, with D perhaps TRBD2 (6 bases). The CDR3 contains 15 residues. Germline-derived CDR1 and CDR2 are MNHEY and SMNVEV (reference sequence). With 2 bases removed from V and 0 bases from J, the gap between germline ends came to 11 bases. The CDR3 sequence is CASSLGLANSYEQYF. The DNA for the CDR3 is TGTGCCAGCAGTTTAGGCCTAGCGAACTCCTACGAGCAGTACTTC.

The rearrangement joins TRBV11-2 to TRBJ2-3; possibly TRBD2 for D (6 bases). Trimming took off 3 bases at V and 1 base at J, with 14 bases between the two ends. CDR1 is SGHAT and CDR2 is FQNNGV in the germline V gene. This CDR3 comprises 16 residues. In DNA, the CDR3 is TGTGCCAGCAGCTTGACTTGCGGGGTTCGCACAGATACGCAGTATTTT. It yields the protein CASSLTCGVRTDTQYF.

A few counts support this clonotype. The chain links TRBV9 to TRBJ2-7; D is uncertain. Germline CDR1 SGDLS, CDR2 YYNGEE. The CDR3 is 14 residues long. Between the trimmed V and J ends, which lost 4 bases and 0 bases, there was a span of 11 bases. The CDR3 nucleotides are TGTGCCAGCAGCCCCCGGACGTACTCCTACGAGCAGTACTTC. Protein product: CASSPRTYSYEQYF.

The J gene is TRBJ2-7, the V gene TRBV21-1; TRBD1 reflects the table's D call only, with no check against the DNA. TRBV21-1 is noted as a pseudogene. This CDR3 is 16 amino acids long. CDR3 amino acids: CASVRQGDRNSYEQYF. The CDR3 coding sequence is TGTGCCAGCGTAAGACAAGGGGACAGGAACTCCTACGAGCAGTACTTC.

The table lists this clonotype with many counts. The gene calls are TRBV10-3 and TRBJ1-2, with D possibly TRBD1 on 5 matching bases. The V end lost 3 bases, the J end lost 3 bases, and 8 bases lay between the germline ends. Germline V gene lookup returns CDR1 ENHRY and CDR2 SYGVKD. CDR3 length: 13 residues. CDR3 nucleotides: TGTGCCATCAGTGACAGGGAATACTATGGCTACACCTTC. Translation gives CAISDREYYGYTF.

The rearrangement links TRBV29-1 to TRBJ2-1; 8 bases map to TRBD2. Germline values: CDR1 SQVTM, CDR2 ANQGSEA. The V and J ends lost 2 bases and 10 bases, in that order; junction bases with no gene match: 10. The CDR3 runs 14 residues. Here the CDR3 reads CSVETGLAGREQFF. Here the CDR3 DNA reads TGCAGCGTTGAAACCGGGCTAGCGGGCAGAGAGCAGTTCTTC.

The chain employs TRBV20-1 and TRBJ2-7; D gene unclear. The CDR3 is made up of 11 amino acids. Germline V CDR1 and CDR2: DFQATT, SNEGSKA (reference sequence). V gave up 3 bases and J gave up 6 bases, with 9 bases separating them. CDR3 DNA sequence: TGCAGTGCTAGTGTAGTCGGCGAGCAGTACTTC. This codes for CSASVVGEQYF.

J is TRBJ2-2 and V is TRBV6-2 or TRBV6-3; D unclear. The ends were cut back, 4 bases at V and 6 bases at J, with 9 bases in the middle. Germline V CDR1 and CDR2: MNHEY, SVGEGT. The CDR3 covers 13 residues. As DNA, the CDR3 is TGTGCCAGCAGTTGGACCGTGTCCGGGGAGCTGTTTTTT. Its protein product is CASSWTVSGELFF.

This chain joins TRBV4-1 and TRBJ1-2; D is possibly TRBD1 (5 bases). Germline loops: CDR1 MGHRA, CDR2 YSYEKL. V dropped 1 base and J dropped 2 bases, with 14 bases sitting between them. The CDR3 length is 16 residues. CDR3: CASSQVDSHRNYGYTF. DNA of the CDR3: TGCGCCAGCAGCCAAGTAGACAGTCACAGGAACTATGGCTACACCTTC.

This chain joins TRBV27 and TRBJ1-1; 7 positions match TRBD1. Germline V gene data show CDR1 as MNHEY and CDR2 as SMNVEV (reference sequence). J was trimmed by 0 bases and V by 5 bases; bases with no gene match: 18. CDR3 length: 19 amino acids. CDR3 DNA sequence: TGTGCCAGCAGTCCATTCAGGGGGTTTCGGACCTCGATGAACACTGAAGCTTTCTTT. Residues: CASSPFRGFRTSMNTEAFF.

The chain is built from TRBV7-2 and TRBJ1-1; a weak D match, TRBD1 (5 bases). The CDR3 has 16 residues. V was shortened by 1 base and J by 6 bases, with 18 bases between the two germline ends. From germline, CDR1 is SGHTA and CDR2 FQGNSA. CDR3 region: CASSLGSGQGGSEAFF. In DNA form, the CDR3 reads TGTGCCAGCAGCTTAGGATCCGGGCAGGGTGGTTCTGAAGCTTTCTTT.

This sequence joins TRBV14 and TRBJ2-1; TRBD1 matches at 10 bases. The CDR3 loop spans 17 amino acids. V lost 1 base to trimming and J lost 6 bases; unmatched junction nucleotides: 9. Germline CDR1 and CDR2: SGHDN and FVKESK. DNA for the CDR3: TGTGCCAGCAGCCAAGTGGACAGGGGGGCGACGGGCAATGAGCAGTTCTTC. Protein product: CASSQVDRGATGNEQFF.

This clonotype was counted between two and nine times. The chain uses TRBV6-2 or TRBV6-3 and TRBJ1-2; no clear D. V was shortened by 8 bases and J by 5 bases, with 6 bases between the two germline ends. This CDR3 has 10 residues. Germline CDR1 MNHEY, CDR2 SVGEGT. For the CDR3, the DNA is TGTGCCAGCGCAGATTATGGCTACACCTTC. The encoded protein is CASADYGYTF.

A single count supports this clonotype. The rearrangement uses TRBV4-3 and TRBJ2-2; no clear D. Germline-derived CDR1 and CDR2 are LGHNA and YSLEER. Trimming left V 0 bases short and J 1 base short, with 6 bases between. The CDR3 loop spans 15 amino acids. DNA of the CDR3: TGCGCCAGCAGCCAAGAGGTGGGGAACACCGGGGAGCTGTTTTTT. This codes for CASSQEVGNTGELFF.

This rearrangement joins TRBV12-5 to TRBJ2-6, with TRBD1 identical over 9 bases. The CDR3 spans 15 residues. Germline CDR1 LGHNT, CDR2 FRNRAP. V gave up 5 bases and J gave up 4 bases; unmatched junction bases: 3. The DNA of the CDR3 is TGTGCTAGTGGTCCACAGGGGGCGGGGGCCAACGTCCTGACTTTC. As protein: CASGPQGAGANVLTF.

The chain uses TRBV7-9 and TRBJ2-1; D is unclear. The DNA end is more similar to TRBJ2-7, so the J call may be wrong. Germline values: CDR1 SEHNR, CDR2 FQNEAQ (reference sequence). This CDR3 is 15 amino acids long. CDR3 loop: CASSLGFFSYNEQYF. The CDR3 bases are TGTGCCAGCAGCTTAGGCTTCTTCTCCTACAATGAGCAGTACTTC.

The chain joins TRBV6-2 or TRBV6-3 to TRBJ1-2; D may be TRBD1 (5 bases). Trimming shortened V by 7 bases and J by 2 bases, and 8 bases separated the two germline ends. CDR1 and CDR2 (germline): MNHEY, SVGEGT. The CDR3 sequence is 12 residues long. This CDR3 is CASNDRNYGYTF. The CDR3 region has the DNA TGTGCCAGCAATGACAGAAACTATGGCTACACCTTC.